This T cell receptor beta chain is drawn from a study of T-cell reconstitution after alpha-beta-depleted transplantation in children. This clonotype was counted at least ten times. Its antigen is as yet unknown. The study, taken as a whole, reports: Where alpha-beta T cells came from about two months after transplant was reportedly several hundred expanded graft clones.

Preparation of the TCRbeta library was carried out with unique molecular identifiers. MiXCR, run by TCRdb on the PCR reads, gives a single entry per CDR3 protein. The table has over 85,000 distinct CDR3 sequences, around 6.1% seen once. This sequence originates from a female patient under 10 years old who had a stem cell transplant for Fanconi anemia, so the T cells may come from the graft donor. The sample consisted of PBMCs, mostly from graft donor cells, taken 60 days after TCRalphabeta/CD19-depleted stem cell transplant.

The CDR3 bases are TGTGCCAGCAGCCCATTTTCTCAGGCAGGAGACTACGAGCAGTACTTC. Its protein is CASSPFSQAGDYEQYF. The chain is built from TRBV5-5 and TRBJ2-7; D is uncertain. There are 16 residues in the CDR3. CDR1 is SGHKS, CDR2 YYEKEE, per germline (reference sequence). Trimming shortened V by 4 bases and J by 3 bases, and 20 bases separated the two germline ends.